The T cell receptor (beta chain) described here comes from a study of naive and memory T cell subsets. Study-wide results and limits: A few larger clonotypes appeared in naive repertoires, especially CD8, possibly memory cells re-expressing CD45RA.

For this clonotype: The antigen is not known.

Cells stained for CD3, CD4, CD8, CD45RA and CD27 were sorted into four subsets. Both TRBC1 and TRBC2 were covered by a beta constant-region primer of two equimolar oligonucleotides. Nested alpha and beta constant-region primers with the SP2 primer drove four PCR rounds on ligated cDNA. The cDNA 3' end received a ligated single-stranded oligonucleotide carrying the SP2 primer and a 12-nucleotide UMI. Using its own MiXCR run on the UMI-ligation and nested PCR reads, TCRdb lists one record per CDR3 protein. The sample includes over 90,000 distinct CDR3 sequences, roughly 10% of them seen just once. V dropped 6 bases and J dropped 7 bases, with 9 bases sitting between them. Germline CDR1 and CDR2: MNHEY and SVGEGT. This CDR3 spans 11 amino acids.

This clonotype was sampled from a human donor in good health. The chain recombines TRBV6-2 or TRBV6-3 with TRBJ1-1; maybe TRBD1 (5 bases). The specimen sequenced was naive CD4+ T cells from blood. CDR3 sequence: CASRRGVEAFF. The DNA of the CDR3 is TGTGCCAGCAGGAGGGGTGTTGAAGCTTTCTTT.